The entry below gives a single T cell receptor (beta chain) sequence along with its context. Its antigen is not known. Only in-frame clones appear in the TCRdb table, and some are missing; sequencing was by immunoSEQ multiplex PCR. The repertoire holds 110,000 or so clones, over 65% seen once, with more than 20% in the top ten. The V gene lost 7 bases and the J gene lost 3 bases, with 13 bases spanning the gap. The CDR3 extends over 13 amino acids. Germline values: CDR1 MDHEN, CDR2 SYDVKM. This sample is part of a study of shared clonotypes between healthy human individuals. The overall study: Serving as donors were two women and three men, whose ages spanned 18 to 49.

General study points: Sequencing depth was expected to affect clonotype sharing among donors.

The rearrangement uses TRBV28 and TRBJ2-7; D is possibly TRBD2 (5 bases). What was sequenced was memory CD8+ T cells sorted from blood. Subset defined: CD45RO+ cells pooled with CCR7-negative TemRA cells. This clonotype originated in a woman aged 25-40 years in good health. The CDR3 DNA reads TGTGCCAGCAAAGCTCCTAGCAGCTACGAGCAGTACTTC. It is translated as CASKAPSSYEQYF.